This T cell receptor beta chain was observed in a study of blood T cells in healthy people across ages. Points from the study as a whole: Strongly correlated with naive T cell percentage was TCR beta diversity.

For the second PCR, which ran for about 6 to 11 cycles, a sample-barcoded 5' primer and a J-beta primer mix were used. TCRdb independently ran MiXCR on the 5' RACE reads; one entry per CDR3 protein. The table includes 600,000 to 800,000 distinct CDR3 sequences, around 21% detected once. This clonotype was observed at least ten times. As yet, its antigen is unknown. The junction had 3 bases not matched to a gene; V was cut back by 0 bases and J by 7 bases. Germline CDR1 LGHNA, CDR2 YNFKEQ. The CDR3 covers 14 residues. Sequencing was carried out using blood. This TCR derives from a man in his 70s in good health. The chain carries TRBV4-2 and TRBJ1-5; 7 nucleotides agree with TRBD1. The CDR3 protein is CASSQERGRQPQHF. The CDR3 DNA is TGTGCCAGCAGCCAAGAGAGGGGGCGCCAGCCCCAGCATTTT.